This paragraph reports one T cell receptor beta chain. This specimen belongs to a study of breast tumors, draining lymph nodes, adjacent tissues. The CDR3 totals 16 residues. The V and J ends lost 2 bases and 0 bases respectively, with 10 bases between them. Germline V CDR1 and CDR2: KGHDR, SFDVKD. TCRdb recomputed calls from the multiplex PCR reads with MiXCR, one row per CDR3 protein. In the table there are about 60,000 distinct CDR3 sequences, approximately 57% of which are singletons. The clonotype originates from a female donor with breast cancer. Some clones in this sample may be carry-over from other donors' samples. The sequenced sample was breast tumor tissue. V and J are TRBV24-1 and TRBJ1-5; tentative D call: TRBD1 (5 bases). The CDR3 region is CATSDSQAYSNQPQHF. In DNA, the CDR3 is TGTGCCACCAGTGATTCACAGGCATATAGCAATCAGCCCCAGCATTTT.